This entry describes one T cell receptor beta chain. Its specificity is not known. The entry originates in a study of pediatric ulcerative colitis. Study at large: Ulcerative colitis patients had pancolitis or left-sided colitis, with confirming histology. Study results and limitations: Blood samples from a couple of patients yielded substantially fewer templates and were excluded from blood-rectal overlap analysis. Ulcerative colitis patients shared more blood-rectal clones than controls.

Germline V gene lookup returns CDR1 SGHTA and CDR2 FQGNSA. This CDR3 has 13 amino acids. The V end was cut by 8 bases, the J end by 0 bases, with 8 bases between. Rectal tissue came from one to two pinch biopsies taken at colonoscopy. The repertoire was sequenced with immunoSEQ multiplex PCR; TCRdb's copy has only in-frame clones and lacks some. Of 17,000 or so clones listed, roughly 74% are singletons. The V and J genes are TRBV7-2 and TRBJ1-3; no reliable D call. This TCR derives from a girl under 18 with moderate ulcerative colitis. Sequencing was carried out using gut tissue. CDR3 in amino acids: CASLWTSGNTIYF. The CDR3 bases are TGTGCCAGCTTATGGACCTCTGGAAACACCATATATTTT.